The text below deals with one TCR beta chain. No antigen is known for it. This record belongs to a study of cytomegalovirus exposure and HLA in healthy donors. Study outcomes and limitations: Rarity held for most TCR sequences, but there were some public TCRs that occurred in many donors.

PCR primers comprised 60 Vbeta and 13 Jbeta primers. Per the original methods: Unique TCR beta chains numbered approximately 80 million in a later analysis, with 10 million to 14 million shared. The method was immunoSEQ multiplex PCR; TCRdb's version includes in-frame clones alone and lacks a portion of them. V and J calls plus clone size are reproduced from that table; the DNA served to infer D and trimming. The repertoire holds roughly 240,000 clones, with over 75% as singletons. The source is a boy aged 5-17 years in good health and CMV-seronegative. Sequenced: PBMCs.

The CDR3: CASSEYFTGHLGKAFF. CDR3 nucleotides: TGTGCCAGCAGTGAATATTTCACAGGGCATCTGGGGAAAGCTTTCTTT. The rearrangement uses TRBV25-1 and TRBJ1-1, with a possible D match to TRBD1 (6 bases). The CDR3 totals 16 residues. Trimming cost V 0 bases and J 9 bases, with 20 bases left between them. Germline lookup yields CDR1 MGHDK and CDR2 SYGVNS. Drawing the rest from reference TRBV25-1 and TRBJ1-1, the complete variable domain is EADIYQTPRYLVIGTGKKITLECSQTMGHDKMYWYQQDPGMELHLIHYSYGVNSTEKGDLSSESTVSRIRTEHFPLTLESARPSHTSQYLCASSEYFTGHLGKAFFGQGTRLTVV.